The present T cell receptor beta chain was sequenced within a study of T cell therapy after organ transplantation. Method: immunoSEQ multiplex PCR; TCRdb's copy keeps in-frame clones and lacks some. The table includes approximately 52,000 clones, 85% to 95% detected once. V was pared by 5 bases and J by 0 bases, with 10 bases between. Germline V CDR1 and CDR2: MNHEY, SVGAGI. The CDR3 is 14 amino acids. Whole-study findings and limits: Post-therapy reconstitution appeared to include transferred and endogenous clonotypes. Effects of concurrent antirejection and antiviral medications were not evaluable. In nonresponders, large pretherapy expansions changed minimally after therapy.

This clone was picked up a small number of times. Its matching antigen is unknown. Patients were solid-organ transplant recipients with drug-resistant or recurrent cytomegalovirus. This chain joins TRBV6-5 and TRBJ2-5; D remains unclear. The sample in question was CD8+ T cells from blood, obtained before autologous CMV-specific T cell therapy. This sequence originates from a human patient who had received a solid organ transplant and had CMV disease. The CDR3, as DNA: TGTGCCAGCAGTCCTACTGGGAACCAAGAGACCCAGTACTTC. This translates into CASSPTGNQETQYF.